This passage covers 30 T cell receptor beta chains from one sample sequenced in a study of T cells in Graves' hyperthyroidism and ophthalmopathy. Amplification yielded TCR beta CDR3 regions, with RNA transcripts as the source. Initially, a first-round RT-PCR of the TCR CDR3 employed the HTBI primer set. TCRdb itself ran the multiplex PCR reads through MiXCR, one entry per CDR3 protein. The repertoire has around 600,000 distinct CDR3 sequences, about 15% of them found once; the top ten carry around 13%. Sequencing was performed on blood. These receptor sequences come from a woman aged 45-65 years with Graves' ophthalmopathy.

This clonotype has ten or more counts. The genes are TRBV7-3 and TRBJ2-1, with 9 positions matching TRBD2. The V gene end was trimmed by 5 bases and the J gene end by 7 bases; junction bases not matched to a gene: 12. CDR3 length equals 16 residues. CDR1 SGHTA and CDR2 FQGTGA come from the germline V gene. The CDR3 reads CASSRGAGGPWNEQFF. In DNA, the CDR3 is TGTGCCAGCAGCCGAGGGGCGGGAGGGCCTTGGAATGAGCAGTTCTTC.

Many counts were recorded for this clonotype. V gene TRBV7-9 combines with J gene TRBJ2-1; 12 bases map to TRBD2. The CDR3 is 14 residues long. Trimming removed 5 bases from V and 7 bases from J; junction bases left unmatched: 3. Germline loops: CDR1 SEHNR, CDR2 FQNEAQ (reference sequence). The CDR3: CASSKGTSGNEQFF. The CDR3 DNA is TGTGCCAGCAGCAAAGGGACTAGCGGGAATGAGCAGTTCTTC.

This clonotype was detected ten times or more. V is TRBV6-1 and J is TRBJ1-1, with D unclear. Germline CDR1 is MNHNS and CDR2 is SASEGT. V was shortened by 6 bases and J by 3 bases, with 2 bases between the two germline ends. CDR3 length: 10 amino acids. This CDR3 is CASRDTEAFF. The CDR3 DNA reads as TGTGCCAGCAGGGACACTGAAGCTTTCTTT.

J is TRBJ1-2 and V is TRBV6-1, with 10 bases that match TRBD1. This CDR3 spans 16 amino acids. Germline V gene lookup returns CDR1 MNHNS and CDR2 SASEGT. The J segment lost 6 bases and the V segment lost 6 bases, leaving 13 bases of the junction unmatched. In DNA form, the CDR3 reads TGTGCCAGCAGCTTCAACCCATTGACAGGGGGCGATGGCTACACCTTC. Translation gives CASSFNPLTGGDGYTF.

This clonotype was seen at least ten times. The chain couples TRBV30 to TRBJ2-2; D is uncertain. The CDR3 spans 16 residues. V was trimmed by 3 bases and J by 5 bases, leaving 19 bases between them. CDR1 is GTSNPN and CDR2 is SVGIG in the germline V gene (reference sequence). CDR3 amino acids: CAWSSYRRSVTGELFF. CDR3 bases: TGTGCCTGGAGCTCATATCGGAGATCGGTTACCGGGGAGCTGTTTTTT.

In this sample, this clonotype turned up many times. V gene TRBV7-9 combines with J gene TRBJ1-1, with D perhaps matching TRBD1 (5 bases). Germline-derived CDR1 and CDR2 are SEHNR and FQNEAQ (reference sequence). Between the trimmed V and J ends, which lost 5 bases and 7 bases, there was a span of 14 bases. The CDR3 is made up of 13 amino acids. The CDR3 reads CASSIQPRGEAFF. CDR3 nucleotide sequence: TGTGCCAGCAGCATACAGCCTAGGGGTGAAGCTTTCTTT.

This clonotype was seen only a few times. V gene TRBV5-1 combines with J gene TRBJ2-1, with TRBD2 identical over 14 bases. The germline V gene has CDR1 SGHRS and CDR2 YFSETQ. The CDR3 consists of 21 residues. J was trimmed by 4 bases and V by 4 bases; bases with no gene match: 19. The CDR3 here is CASSQASDSGTSGRRYNEQFF. The CDR3 nucleotides are TGCGCCAGCAGCCAGGCTTCTGATTCCGGGACTAGCGGGAGAAGGTACAATGAGCAGTTCTTC.

This clonotype was picked up a small number of times. The chain combines TRBV12-5 with TRBJ1-5; unclear D gene. V lost 5 bases and J lost 4, with 9 bases in between. The CDR3 is 13 amino acids. CDR1 is LGHNT, CDR2 FRNRAP, per germline. The CDR3 reads CASGRGWNQPQHF. CDR3 DNA: TGTGCTAGTGGTCGCGGGTGGAATCAGCCCCAGCATTTT.

This clonotype was counted many times. V and J are TRBV27 and TRBJ2-2, with TRBD1 identical over 9 bases. CDR3 size: 15 residues. CDR1 is MNHEY and CDR2 is SMNVEV in the germline V gene (reference sequence). The trim removed 3 bases at V and 5 bases at J, leaving 4 bases unmatched. Here the CDR3 DNA reads TGTGCCAGCAGTTTTTGGGACAGGGTGACCGGGGAGCTGTTTTTT. Protein product: CASSFWDRVTGELFF.

This clonotype was recorded at least ten times. The rearrangement joins TRBV18 to TRBJ2-7, with D unresolved. This CDR3 is built from 11 residues. Trimming pared 8 bases from V and 5 bases from J, leaving 10 bases between. Germline V gene lookup returns CDR1 KGHSH and CDR2 LQKENI. The CDR3 nucleotides are TGTGCCAGCGGTTACATGGACGAGCAGTACTTC. Translated: CASGYMDEQYF.

The V and J genes are TRBV14 and TRBJ2-3; D is perhaps TRBD1 (5 bases). The CDR3 runs to 14 residues. V gave up 3 bases and J gave up 2 bases, with 9 bases separating them. Per the germline V gene, CDR1 is SGHDN and CDR2 is FVKESK. CDR3 nucleotide sequence: TGTGCCAGCAGCCAGAACAGGATCACAGATACGCAGTATTTT. Translated: CASSQNRITDTQYF.

This clonotype was observed many times. This chain links TRBV7-9 with TRBJ2-1; D perhaps matches TRBD2 (5 bases). This CDR3 is 15 amino acids long. Trimming removed 5 bases at V and 3 bases at J, with 14 bases between. Germline CDR1 reads SEHNR; CDR2 reads FQNEAQ (reference sequence). The DNA for the CDR3 is TGTGCCAGCAGCCCGACGGGCGGGTACTACAATGAGCAGTTCTTC. It codes for CASSPTGGYYNEQFF.

This clonotype was seen only a few times. The chain combines TRBV19 with TRBJ2-1; D gene ambiguous. Germline CDR1 reads LNHDA; CDR2 reads SQIVND (reference sequence). V was trimmed by 4 bases and J by 0 bases, leaving 10 bases between them. The CDR3 spans 15 residues. CDR3 in DNA: TGTGCCAGTAGTACGTACAGTAGCTCCTACAATGAGCAGTTCTTC. Its protein product is CASSTYSSSYNEQFF.

The genes are TRBV20-1 and TRBJ2-7, with 7 positions matching TRBD2. After removal of 0 bases from V and 5 bases from J, the junction contained 10 bases not matched to a gene. CDR3 length equals 15 residues. Germline V gives CDR1 DFQATT, CDR2 SNEGSKA (reference sequence). This chain's CDR3 is CSARDLGGNPDEQYF. The DNA for the CDR3 is TGCAGTGCTAGAGATCTGGGGGGGAATCCAGACGAGCAGTACTTC.

This chain uses TRBV20-1 with TRBJ2-3, with 7 nucleotides matching TRBD1. Germline V lookup: CDR1 DFQATT, CDR2 SNEGSKA (reference sequence). Unmatched junction bases numbered 7, after V lost 2 bases and J lost 2 bases. The CDR3 runs 15 residues. This CDR3 reads CSARSGTENTDTQYF. The CDR3 region has the DNA TGCAGTGCTAGATCCGGGACAGAGAACACAGATACGCAGTATTTT.

This clonotype appeared many times. The rearrangement uses TRBV5-1 and TRBJ1-2; 7 nucleotides align to TRBD1. This CDR3 spans 13 amino acids. Per the germline V gene, CDR1 is SGHRS and CDR2 is YFSETQ. The ends lost 3 bases at V and 4 bases at J; junction bases unmatched: 3. The CDR3 DNA reads TGCGCCAGCAGCTGGGGACAGCGCTATGGCTACACCTTC. Translated: CASSWGQRYGYTF.

Ten or more counts support this clonotype. The chain is built from TRBV12-3 or TRBV12-4 and TRBJ2-1; tentative D call: TRBD2 (6 bases). The germline V and J ends were trimmed by 5 bases and 0 bases, with 11 bases remaining between them. The CDR3 runs 15 residues. CDR3 in DNA: TGTGCCAGCAGTCTTAGCGGATACTCCTACAATGAGCAGTTCTTC. Encoded protein: CASSLSGYSYNEQFF.

The chain links TRBV6-2 or TRBV6-3 to TRBJ2-7; D is ambiguous. CDR3 size: 14 residues. V shed 3 bases and J shed 0 bases, with 9 bases lying between them. Germline V gene data show CDR1 as MNHEY and CDR2 as SVGEGT. CDR3 nucleotide sequence: TGTGCCAGCAGTTATGTTGTGGTCTCCTACGAGCAGTACTTC. As protein: CASSYVVVSYEQYF.

This clonotype came up many times. The chain combines TRBV7-6 with TRBJ2-7; D call uncertain. The CDR3 is 13 residues long. Trimming pared 5 bases from V and 3 bases from J, leaving 11 bases between. CDR1 SGHVS and CDR2 FNYEAQ come from the germline V gene. CDR3 nucleotide sequence: TGTGCCAGCAGCCCTAAACTGGACTACGAGCAGTACTTC. This sequence encodes CASSPKLDYEQYF.

This clonotype was found once. This chain connects TRBV9 to TRBJ2-3, with 9 bases fitting TRBD2. After removal of 0 bases from V and 2 bases from J, the junction contained 10 bases not matched to a gene. The germline V gene encodes CDR1 SGDLS and CDR2 YYNGEE. This CDR3 has 18 residues. CDR3: CASSVVPSSGKATDTQYF. In DNA form, the CDR3 reads TGTGCCAGCAGCGTAGTCCCCTCTAGCGGGAAAGCCACAGATACGCAGTATTTT.

This clonotype was picked up many times. This chain uses TRBV6-2 or TRBV6-3 with TRBJ1-2; 7 positions agree with TRBD1. Trimming cost V 4 bases and J 1 base; bases outside gene matches: 6. The CDR3 length is 15 residues. Germline V gives CDR1 MNHEY, CDR2 SVGEGT. The chain's CDR3 is CASSSRTGVNYGYTF. The CDR3 DNA sequence: TGTGCCAGCAGTTCCCGGACAGGAGTTAACTATGGCTACACCTTC.

The table lists this clonotype with many counts. The chain carries TRBV7-9 and TRBJ2-2; D is possibly TRBD1 (5 bases). The CDR3 contains 15 residues. The V end was cut by 1 base, the J end by 4 bases, with 10 bases between. Germline V gene sequence: CDR1 SEHNR, CDR2 FQNEAQ (reference sequence). CDR3 residues: CASSLDGHPTGELFF. The CDR3 bases are TGTGCCAGCAGCTTAGATGGACACCCCACCGGGGAGCTGTTTTTT.

The chain is built from TRBV5-1 and TRBJ1-4, with TRBD1 as a possible D gene (6 bases). V lost 4 bases, J lost 5 bases, and 12 bases lay in between. CDR1 SGHRS and CDR2 YFSETQ come from the germline V gene. The CDR3 runs 14 residues. CDR3 loop: CASSVDSGNEKLFF. CDR3 sequence (DNA): TGCGCCAGCAGCGTGGACAGTGGGAATGAAAAACTGTTTTTT.

This clonotype was observed at least ten times. The CDR3 DNA reads as TGTGCCACCAGTGACCCGACTAGCGGTTACACCGGGGAGCTGTTTTTT. This codes for CATSDPTSGYTGELFF. The V and J genes are TRBV24-1 and TRBJ2-2; TRBD2 aligns across 9 bases. Germline values: CDR1 KGHDR, CDR2 SFDVKD. With V trimmed by 4 bases and J by 3 bases, 5 bases remained unmatched. The CDR3 consists of 16 residues.

This clonotype was detected many times. The chain links TRBV10-3 to TRBJ1-1; maybe TRBD1 (6 bases). V lost 4 bases and J lost 1, with 13 bases in between. This CDR3 has 15 residues. CDR1 is ENHRY and CDR2 is SYGVKD in the germline V gene. The CDR3 nucleotides read TGTGCCATCAGTGGGTCAGGGGCTACGAACACTGAAGCTTTCTTT. The encoded protein is CAISGSGATNTEAFF.

V and J are TRBV9 and TRBJ2-1, with 12 positions matching TRBD1. V lost 0 bases to trimming and J lost 8 bases; unmatched junction nucleotides: 9. The CDR3 has 17 amino acids. CDR1 is SGDLS, CDR2 YYNGEE, per germline. The CDR3 sequence: CASSVAPGTGGFYEQFF. The CDR3 bases are TGTGCCAGCAGCGTAGCACCGGGGACAGGGGGCTTCTATGAGCAGTTCTTC.

As to this clonotype: At one boundary the junction diverges from the germline segment, which might be a read error. The chain carries TRBV18 and TRBJ2-1; unclear D gene. The CDR3 extends over 19 amino acids. Germline CDR1 reads KGHSH; CDR2 reads LQKENI. The CDR3 nucleotides are TGTGCCAGCTCCCCACTCCGAATAGAACCTCCGGGCTCCTACAATGAGCAGTTCTTC. Amino acid sequence: CASSPLRIEPPGSYNEQFF. The whole variable domain, filled in from reference TRBV18 and TRBJ2-1, reads NAGVMQNPRHLVRRRGQEARLRCSPMKGHSHVYWYRQLPEEGLKFMVYLQKENIIDESGMPKERFSAEFPKEGPSILRIQQVVRGDSAAYFCASSPLRIEPPGSYNEQFFGPGTRLTVL.

The chain recombines TRBV27 with TRBJ2-1; 15 nucleotides match TRBD2. V lost 7 bases to trimming and J lost 1 base; unmatched junction nucleotides: 11. Germline V gives CDR1 MNHEY, CDR2 SMNVEV (reference sequence). The CDR3 is 19 residues long. The CDR3 coding sequence is TGTGCCAGCAATAAACCGGGACTAGCGGGAGGAGGGTCCTACAATGAGCAGTTCTTC. It yields the protein CASNKPGLAGGGSYNEQFF.

In this sample, this clonotype turned up many times. The rearrangement links TRBV3-1 to TRBJ2-7; no reliable D call. CDR1 and CDR2 (germline): LGHDT, YNNKEL (reference sequence). V lost 4 bases and J lost 2, with 12 bases in between. CDR3 length: 14 amino acids. DNA of the CDR3: TGTGCCAGCAGCCTGGACGCGACAACCTACGAGCAGTACTTC. Translated, it gives CASSLDATTYEQYF.

There are many counts of this clonotype. The chain links TRBV11-1 to TRBJ2-1; 14 positions match TRBD2. The ends lost 3 bases at V and 7 bases at J; junction bases unmatched: 2. This CDR3 spans 15 amino acids. Germline-derived CDR1 and CDR2 are SGHAT and FQDESV (reference sequence). In nucleotides, the CDR3 is TGTGCCAGCAGCTTGGGGACTAGCGGGAGTAATGAGCAGTTCTTC. This sequence encodes CASSLGTSGSNEQFF.